A single T cell receptor beta chain is shown here with its context. At least ten counts were recorded for this clonotype. Its binding antigen is unknown. The input lacks base qualities; no much larger clone sits a single base away. The data belong to a study of regulatory T cells in long-lasting Graves disease (dated by TCRdb to the early 2020s). Regarding the study in general: Newly diagnosed Graves' disease patients had taken antithyroid drugs for less than 3 months. This study used TCR sequencing and RNA sequencing of peripheral blood to compare persistent Graves' disease patients against newly diagnosed Graves' disease patients. The study was registered as a clinical trial and conducted in China. A total of roughly 33 samples were covered by TCR sequencing, comprising approximately 13 persistent and around 20 newly diagnosed Graves' disease patients. Study-wide findings and limitations: Preferential use of TRBV28, TRBJ1-2 and TRBJ2-5 was observed in persistent disease, whereas TRBV20-1 and TRBJ2-1 were favored in newly diagnosed disease. Patients with persistent disease shared more public clonotypes (under 3,000) than newly diagnosed patients did (around 1,000). Compared with newly diagnosed patients, patients with persistent Graves' disease had lower TCR Shannon entropy and fewer highly expanded clones, which suggests clonal expansion. Only peripheral blood was studied, because thyroid tissue, the primary lesion, was inaccessible. The small sample size was acknowledged by the authors as a limitation that may reduce accuracy. Sequencing and analysis were restricted to the TCR beta chain.

In light of the paper, this sample's time point label describes: newly diagnosed GD, antithyroid drugs for less than 3 months. For both TCR sequencing and RNA sequencing, RNA was extracted from PBMCs in TRIzol. Graves' disease was diagnosed according to American Thyroid Association guidelines. Recruitment of patients was carried out at an endocrinology department in Xi'an, China. From each patient, approximately 10 milliliters of peripheral blood was collected into an EDTA anticoagulant tube. Ficoll Paque Plus density gradient separation was used to isolate PBMCs, and no additional T cell sorting was done. An Agilent 2100 Bioanalyzer and agarose gel were used to assess RNA quality, and a NanoDrop 2000 was used to measure RNA concentration. Library prep was done by multiplex PCR. Sequencing instrument: Illumina HiSeq 4000. TCR beta libraries were built with iRepertoire HTBI primers and Arm-PCR amplification of CDR3 regions. PCR products were gel purified before sequencing. In the paper's pipeline: Gene usage analysis of CDR3 amino acid clonotypes used the 62 TRBV and 11 to 15 TRBJ segments found across samples. COPE and FqMerger were used to merge the filtered high-quality paired reads into contigs. BLAST was used to align contigs to IMGT TRBV, TRBD and TRBJ reference genes, and CDR3 was defined according to IMGT. Clonotypes above 0.1% frequency were classified as highly expanded clones. Shannon entropy was used to measure repertoire diversity, and the Gini coefficient was used to measure V-J evenness. A clonotype found in more than one individual was treated as public. In-frame beta chains were kept once TCRdb had trimmed the public reads at Q25 with fastp and called clones with MiXCR. Each CDR3 protein appears once, grouped with its most common genes and DNA. TCRdb, not the authors, supplied the V and J calls. The table for this sample lists about 460,000 distinct CDR3 sequences; 14% of them were counted only once. The ten largest account for approximately 15% of the sample.

CDR1 SNHLY and CDR2 FYNNEI were looked up in the germline V gene. V trim: 6 bases; J trim: 0 bases; unmatched bases: 11. From the cysteine through the phenylalanine, the CDR3 covers 18 amino acids. The DNA shown is the 54-base CDR3, in frame from base 1. The data also belong to a second study, concerning T cells in Graves' hyperthyroidism and ophthalmopathy. The second study's authors report: Stable Graves' hyperthyroidism was defined as the absence of progression to ophthalmopathy over 18 months of follow-up. The hyperthyroidism patients were between 18 and 65 years old and newly diagnosed, with a disease duration of less than 2 months. Patients with uncontrolled infections, other autoimmune diseases, pregnancy or lactation were excluded. Diagnoses were established on the basis of clinical symptoms, serum thyroxine and TRAb, thyroid ultrasound, and orbital computed tomography. For the first round of RT-PCR on the TCR CDR3, the HTBI primer set was used together with the Qiagen OneStep RT-PCR kit. Most expanded thyroid clonotypes (frequency above 0.001) were also found in blood, which suggests that blood repertoires may mirror thyroid immune responses. Ophthalmopathy was separated from stable hyperthyroidism by a 13 V-J signature model, with 85% to 90% sensitivity and roughly 84% specificity obtained in cross-validation and 80%/75% obtained in testing. In validation, progression to ophthalmopathy was predicted by the model with nearly 71% sensitivity and nearly 75% specificity, a median of approximately 6.5 months before onset. To identify TCR V-J signatures that set the groups apart, the researchers used a discovery cohort of 95 to 100 patients, made up of 40 to 45 with Graves' ophthalmopathy and 55 to 65 with stable Graves' hyperthyroidism. An independent validation cohort of fewer than 20 hyperthyroidism patients and more than 15 patients who later progressed to ophthalmopathy tested prospective prediction of ophthalmopathy. The approximately 90 discovery patients were randomly split 7:3 into training and test sets. In addition, the study compared T-cell repertoires in thyroid tissue and in blood from 6 or 7 Graves' hyperthyroidism patients. After blood sampling, hyperthyroidism patients were treated with methimazole at a starting dose of 30 mg daily, and ophthalmopathy patients were treated with high-dose intravenous methylprednisolone. Libraries were constructed in a second round of multiplex PCR, after which size selection and purification were performed. Sequencing of the libraries was done on an Illumina HiSeq2000 using paired-end 100 bp reads. SOAPnuke was used to process the raw data, removing reads that contained adapters or uncalled bases, had a mean Phred below 15, or lacked an exact match to the constant primer or identifier. High-quality paired reads were merged with COPE v1.2.5, and unique nucleotide sequences were defined as clonotypes. MiTCR v1.1 was used to align the clonotypes against IMGT TRBV, TRBD and TRBJ reference segments. Analysis was restricted to V-J combinations with a frequency above 0.0001, which covered 99.2% of repertoires. The TCS score was defined as the ratio of F50 (clonal expansion) to E x V (chaos), calculated using BLOSUM62-based TCRdist between CDR3 peptides within each V-J. Welch's t-statistics and random forest reduced roughly 540 V-J features to 10 to 15, which were used in a naive Bayes classifier (R e1071). Sample size was not statistically predetermined, and investigators were not blinded to group allocation. TCR Vbeta CDR3 sequencing of some 140 peripheral blood samples (over 40 ophthalmopathy, about 75 hyperthyroidism and roughly 17 progressor patients) is reported in the paper.

The sequence derives from a woman in her fifties or sixties with Graves disease. Donor details come from another sample of the same person, matched by shared clones. Material: peripheral blood mononuclear cells (PBMCs), obtained at new diagnosis, from a patient treated with antithyroid drugs. This sequence uses TRBV2 and TRBJ1-5; the junction holds 10 bases that match TRBD1. The DNA reads as follows: TGTGCCAGCAGCTCTCCGGGACAGGGGTTCTATAGCAATCAGCCCCAGCATTTT. Its product reads: CASSSPGQGFYSNQPQHF.